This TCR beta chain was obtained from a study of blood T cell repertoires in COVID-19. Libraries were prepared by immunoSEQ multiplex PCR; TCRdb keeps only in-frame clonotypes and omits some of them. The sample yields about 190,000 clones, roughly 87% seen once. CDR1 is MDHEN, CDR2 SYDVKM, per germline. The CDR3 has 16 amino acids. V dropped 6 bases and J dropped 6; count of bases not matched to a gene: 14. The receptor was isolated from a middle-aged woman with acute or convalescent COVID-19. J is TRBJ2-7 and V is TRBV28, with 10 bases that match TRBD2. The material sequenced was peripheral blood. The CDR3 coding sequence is TGTGCCAGCAGACAACCGGGACTAGCGCCTCTGGGCGAGCAGTACTTC. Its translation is CASRQPGLAPLGEQYF.